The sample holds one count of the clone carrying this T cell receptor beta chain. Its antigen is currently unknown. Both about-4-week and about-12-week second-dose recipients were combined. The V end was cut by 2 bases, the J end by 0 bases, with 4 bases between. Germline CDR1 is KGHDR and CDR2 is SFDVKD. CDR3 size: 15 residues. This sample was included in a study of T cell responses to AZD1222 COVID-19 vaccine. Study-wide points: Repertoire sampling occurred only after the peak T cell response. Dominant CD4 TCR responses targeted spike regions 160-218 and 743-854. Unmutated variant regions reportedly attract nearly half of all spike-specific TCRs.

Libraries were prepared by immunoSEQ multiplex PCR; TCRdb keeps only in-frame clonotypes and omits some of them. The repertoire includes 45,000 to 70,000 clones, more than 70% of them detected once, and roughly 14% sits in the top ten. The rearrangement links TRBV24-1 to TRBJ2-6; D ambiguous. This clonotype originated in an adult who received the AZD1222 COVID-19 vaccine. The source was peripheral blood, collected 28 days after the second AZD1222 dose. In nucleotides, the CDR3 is TGTGCCACCAGTGATTGGGGCTCTGGGGCCAACGTCCTGACTTTC. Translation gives CATSDWGSGANVLTF.